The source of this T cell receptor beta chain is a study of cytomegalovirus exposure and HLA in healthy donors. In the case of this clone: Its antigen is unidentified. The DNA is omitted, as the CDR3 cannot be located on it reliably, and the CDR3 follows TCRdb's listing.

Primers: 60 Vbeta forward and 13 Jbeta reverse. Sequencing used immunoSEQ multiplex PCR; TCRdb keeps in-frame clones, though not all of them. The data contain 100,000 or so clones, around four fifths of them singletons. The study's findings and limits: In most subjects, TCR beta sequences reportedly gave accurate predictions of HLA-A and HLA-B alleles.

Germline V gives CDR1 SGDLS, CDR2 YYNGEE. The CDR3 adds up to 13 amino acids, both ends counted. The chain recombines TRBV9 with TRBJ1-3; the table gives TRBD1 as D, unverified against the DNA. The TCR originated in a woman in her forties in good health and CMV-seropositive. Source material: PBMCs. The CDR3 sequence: CASSVGGGNTICF.